The next 23 T cell receptor beta chains were all read from a single sample in a study of blood T cell repertoires in COVID-19. Libraries were prepared by immunoSEQ multiplex PCR; TCRdb keeps only in-frame clonotypes and omits some of them. The sample records approximately 76,000 clones, just over 85% being singletons. Sequencing was performed on peripheral blood. These receptors all stem from a human donor in a cohort sampled during active COVID-19.

This sequence joins TRBV9 and TRBJ2-1; TRBD2 matches at 8 bases. Germline CDR1 and CDR2: SGDLS and YYNGEE. J gave up 1 base and V 0 bases, and 3 bases lay outside the gene matches. CDR3 length: 16 residues. For the CDR3, the DNA is TGTGCCAGCAGCGTAGGAGCGGGGGAATCCTACAATGAGCAGTTCTTC. This translates into CASSVGAGESYNEQFF.

The chain links TRBV9 to TRBJ1-2, with D maybe TRBD1 (5 bases). This CDR3 region has 15 residues. Trimming removed 0 bases from V and 3 bases from J, with 12 bases in between. From germline, CDR1 is SGDLS and CDR2 YYNGEE. DNA for the CDR3: TGTGCCAGCAGCGTAGCTCCAGCGGGGGACTATGGCTACACCTTC. This sequence encodes CASSVAPAGDYGYTF.

This clone was observed a single time. This chain links TRBV5-1 with TRBJ2-1; 9 positions agree with TRBD2. CDR1 is SGHRS, CDR2 YFSETQ, per germline. This CDR3 is 15 amino acids long. Unmatched junction bases numbered 8, after V lost 0 bases and J lost 10 bases. The CDR3 DNA is TGCGCCAGCAGCTTGGCACTAGCGGGCCCAAGGGAGCAGTTCTTC. Encoded protein: CASSLALAGPREQFF.

CDR3 DNA sequence: TGCGCCAGCAGCTCCGACAGGGGTGGTCAGCCCCAGCATTTT. Protein sequence: CASSSDRGGQPQHF. V is TRBV5-1 and J is TRBJ1-5; 8 bases line up with TRBD1. Germline CDR1 reads SGHRS; CDR2 reads YFSETQ. Trimming took 3 bases from V and 6 from J; bases not matched to a gene: 5. The CDR3 runs 14 residues.

Only a few counts were recorded for this clone. The chain has TRBV7-3 and TRBJ1-1; possibly TRBD1 for D (6 bases). Germline V gene lookup returns CDR1 SGHTA and CDR2 FQGTGA. V shed 6 bases and J shed 4 bases, with 12 bases lying between them. The CDR3 covers 13 residues. CDR3 DNA: TGTGCCAGCAGTCCTGACAGGACCACTGAAGCTTTCTTT. Amino acid sequence: CASSPDRTTEAFF.

This clone was counted once. J is TRBJ1-2 and V is TRBV18, with 7 bases lining up with TRBD1. The trim removed 1 base at V and 4 bases at J, leaving 6 bases unmatched. Germline-derived CDR1 and CDR2 are KGHSH and LQKENI. CDR3 length: 15 residues. The CDR3 DNA follows: TGTGCCAGCTCACCACAGAAAGGGGGCTCCTATGGCTACACCTTC. Translation: CASSPQKGGSYGYTF.

The rearrangement uses TRBV20-1 and TRBJ2-7, with D perhaps TRBD2 (5 bases). Germline values: CDR1 DFQATT, CDR2 SNEGSKA (reference sequence). The CDR3 is made up of 12 amino acids. Trimming removed 3 bases from V and 9 bases from J, with 15 bases in between. CDR3 sequence (DNA): TGCAGTGCTAGTGTACCGGGGATTGTGCAGTACTTC. Translation: CSASVPGIVQYF.

This chain links TRBV10-1 with TRBJ2-7; D is possibly TRBD2 (5 bases). V was clipped by 5 bases and J by 0 bases, with 14 bases between them. Per the germline V gene, CDR1 is WNHNN and CDR2 is SYGVQD (reference sequence). This CDR3 spans 15 amino acids. For the CDR3, the DNA is TGCGCCAGCAGTCCTTGCGGGCAAAGCTCCTACGAGCAGTACTTC. It yields the protein CASSPCGQSSYEQYF.

The chain is built from TRBV18 and TRBJ1-2, with TRBD1 identical over 8 bases. The CDR3 is 15 amino acids. V dropped 2 bases and J dropped 8; count of bases not matched to a gene: 10. Germline values: CDR1 KGHSH, CDR2 LQKENI. CDR3 sequence reads: CASSPGGTGVEGYTF. CDR3 bases: TGTGCCAGCTCACCAGGAGGGACAGGAGTCGAGGGCTACACCTTC. The variable domain in full, completed from reference TRBV18 and TRBJ1-2, reads NAGVMQNPRHLVRRRGQEARLRCSPMKGHSHVYWYRQLPEEGLKFMVYLQKENIIDESGMPKERFSAEFPKEGPSILRIQQVVRGDSAAYFCASSPGGTGVEGYTFGSGTRLTVV.

For the CDR3, the DNA is TGTGCCAGCAGCTTGGGCCAGAATGGCTACACCTTC. It translates to CASSLGQNGYTF. The rearrangement uses TRBV5-4 and TRBJ1-2; D remains ambiguous. The CDR3 is 12 amino acids. Trimming removed 0 bases at V and 6 bases at J, with 6 bases between. The germline CDR1 and CDR2 sequences are SGHNT and YYREEE (reference sequence).

This chain links TRBV24-1 with TRBJ1-5, with D possibly being TRBD1 (5 bases). Trimming left V 0 bases short and J 4 bases short, with 6 bases between. Germline V gives CDR1 KGHDR, CDR2 SFDVKD. This CDR3 comprises 14 residues. For the CDR3, the DNA is TGTGCCACCAGTGATTTGCCAGGGAATCAGCCCCAGCATTTT. This sequence encodes CATSDLPGNQPQHF.

The rearrangement links TRBV2 to TRBJ2-4; D is undetermined. The CDR3 extends over 10 amino acids. Germline V gene data show CDR1 as SNHLY and CDR2 as FYNNEI. V lost 3 bases, J lost 8 bases, and 2 bases lay in between. The CDR3 DNA follows: TGTGCCAGCAGTGACGACATTCAGTACTTC. The encoded protein is CASSDDIQYF.

This chain joins TRBV11-2 and TRBJ2-5; 10 positions match TRBD2. Germline V lookup: CDR1 SGHAT, CDR2 FQNNGV. V lost 7 bases, J lost 5 bases, and 13 bases stayed unmatched. This CDR3 spans 16 amino acids. The DNA for the CDR3 is TGTGCCAGCACCATCCGAAAGCGGGGGGGGCAGGAGACCCAGTACTTC. Translating gives CASTIRKRGGQETQYF.

In nucleotides, the CDR3 is TGTGCCAGCTCATCGGACAGGGAAGCCCTGGGAGCTTTCTTT. The encoded protein is CASSSDREALGAFF. The V and J genes are TRBV18 and TRBJ1-1, with 8 bases matching TRBD1. V lost 5 bases, J lost 10 bases, and 12 bases stayed unmatched. Germline V CDR1 and CDR2: KGHSH, LQKENI. The CDR3 has 14 residues. The full variable domain, in which reference TRBV18 and TRBJ1-1 provide the parts outside the CDR3, is NAGVMQNPRHLVRRRGQEARLRCSPMKGHSHVYWYRQLPEEGLKFMVYLQKENIIDESGMPKERFSAEFPKEGPSILRIQQVVRGDSAAYFCASSSDREALGAFFGQGTRLTVV.

The CDR3 protein is CASSEVGGSSGNTIYF. The CDR3 nucleotides are TGTGCCAGCAGTGAAGTAGGGGGATCCTCTGGAAACACCATATATTTT. This chain uses TRBV2 with TRBJ1-3; tentatively, D is TRBD1 (6 bases). V was shortened by 1 base and J by 0 bases, with 10 bases between the two germline ends. The CDR3 length is 16 residues. Germline V lookup: CDR1 SNHLY, CDR2 FYNNEI.

The chain recombines TRBV7-2 with TRBJ2-5; 13 nucleotides agree with TRBD2. This CDR3 spans 15 amino acids. Per germline, CDR1 SGHTA and CDR2 FQGNSA. The V gene end was trimmed by 5 bases and the J gene end by 4 bases; junction bases not matched to a gene: 4. The CDR3 loop is CASSARTSGRETQYF. The CDR3 DNA is TGTGCCAGCAGCGCCCGGACTAGCGGGAGAGAGACCCAGTACTTC.

This rearrangement joins TRBV14 to TRBJ2-6, with 7 bases aligning to TRBD1. Per germline, CDR1 SGHDN and CDR2 FVKESK. The V segment lost 2 bases and the J segment 0 bases; nucleotides outside the gene matches: 7. The CDR3 runs to 18 residues. The CDR3 is CASSQRTGKSSGANVLTF. CDR3 DNA: TGTGCCAGCAGCCAAAGGACAGGCAAGAGCTCTGGGGCCAACGTCCTGACTTTC.

The sample holds one count of this clone. This chain joins TRBV24-1 and TRBJ1-1; 12 nucleotides line up with TRBD1. This CDR3 spans 17 amino acids. Per germline, CDR1 KGHDR and CDR2 SFDVKD. The V segment lost 2 bases and the J segment 4 bases; nucleotides outside the gene matches: 7. This CDR3 reads CATSDSAGTGGVTEAFF. The CDR3 bases are TGTGCCACCAGTGATTCCGCCGGGACAGGGGGCGTCACTGAAGCTTTCTTT.

CDR3 DNA: TGTGCCACCAGTGCCACGACAGGGGCCTACTACAATGAGCAGTTCTTC. Its translation: CATSATTGAYYNEQFF. The J gene is TRBJ2-1, the V gene TRBV24-1, with TRBD1 identical over 8 bases. The junction had 8 bases not matched to a gene; V was cut back by 5 bases and J by 3 bases. CDR1 is KGHDR and CDR2 is SFDVKD in the germline V gene. This CDR3 has 16 residues.

The chain's CDR3 is CASSLDSLSGNTIYF. The CDR3 bases are TGTGCCAGCTCACTGGACAGTCTCTCTGGAAACACCATATATTTT. V is TRBV18 and J is TRBJ1-3; D might be TRBD1 (6 bases). Germline V gene sequence: CDR1 KGHSH, CDR2 LQKENI. V was trimmed by 4 bases and J by 0 bases, leaving 10 bases between them. The CDR3 is 15 amino acids.

CDR3 protein: CASSSYWNSPLHF. In DNA form, the CDR3 reads TGTGCCAGCAGCTCGTACTGGAATTCACCCCTCCACTTT. The chain links TRBV5-6 to TRBJ1-6; D remains ambiguous. The V gene's germline CDR1 is SGHDT and CDR2 YYEEEE. There are 13 residues in the CDR3. The ends were cut back, 3 bases at V and 7 bases at J, with 8 bases in the middle.

The chain couples TRBV4-2 to TRBJ2-3, with D possibly being TRBD2 (5 bases). The CDR3 totals 14 residues. Per germline, CDR1 LGHNA and CDR2 YNFKEQ. V was pared by 1 base and J by 4 bases, with 9 bases between. This CDR3 reads CASSQGGLADTQYF. CDR3 bases: TGTGCCAGCAGCCAAGGTGGACTGGCAGATACGCAGTATTTT.

This chain joins TRBV11-2 and TRBJ1-2; TRBD1 matches at 8 bases. CDR1 is SGHAT and CDR2 is FQNNGV in the germline V gene. The CDR3 length is 13 residues. The J segment lost 8 bases and the V segment lost 4 bases, leaving 6 bases of the junction unmatched. CDR3 nucleotides: TGTGCCAGCAGCTCAGGACAGGGCTCCGGCTACACCTTC. Its translation: CASSSGQGSGYTF.